This T cell receptor beta chain was captured by sequencing in a study of T cell responses to AZD1222 COVID-19 vaccine. Overall study context: Second-dose intervals of approximately 4 or approximately 12 weeks were pooled. Study-wide results and limits: Repertoires in all cases were sampled only once the peak T cell response had passed. Nearly half of the spike-specific TCRs reportedly recognize variant regions that carry no mutations.

The data were produced by immunoSEQ multiplex PCR, yet TCRdb's version contains in-frame clones alone and is incomplete. This sample has over 150,000 clones, with about 87% found just once. The junction had 14 bases not matched to a gene; V was cut back by 5 bases and J by 3 bases. CDR1 MNHEY and CDR2 SMNVEV come from the germline V gene (reference sequence). CDR3 size: 18 residues. Turning to this clone: What it recognizes is unknown.

V usage is TRBV27 and J usage is TRBJ2-2, with 8 bases that match TRBD2. The sample was peripheral blood, taken on day 0 of AZD1222 vaccination. The sequence derives from an adult in good health. The CDR3 loop is CASSPRSGGGVDTGELFF. For the CDR3, the DNA is TGTGCCAGCAGTCCGAGATCCGGGGGGGGAGTCGACACCGGGGAGCTGTTTTTT.